The 18 T cell receptor beta chains below all came from one sample that was sequenced in a study of blood T cell repertoires in COVID-19. The protocol was immunoSEQ multiplex PCR, while the TCRdb copy is restricted to in-frame clones and leaves out a portion. The repertoire holds under 400,000 clones, with roughly 88% as singletons. Specimen: peripheral blood. The source is a woman aged 25 to 39 with COVID-19, enrolled during active disease.

This clone came up once. The chain recombines TRBV6-1 with TRBJ2-1, with TRBD2 matching over 15 bases. The CDR3 contains 19 residues. CDR1 and CDR2 from the germline V gene are MNHNS and SASEGT. Trimming at V came to 4 bases and at J to 8 bases, leaving 15 bases not matched to a gene. The CDR3 DNA reads as TGTGCCAGCAGTGGCCCCGGGACTAGCGGGAGGCCCCTCCTCTATGAGCAGTTCTTC. Amino acid sequence: CASSGPGTSGRPLLYEQFF.

The chain couples TRBV19 to TRBJ1-4; D not certain. Germline V CDR1 and CDR2: LNHDA, SQIVND (reference sequence). This CDR3 is 14 amino acids long. Trimming cost V 3 bases and J 4 bases, with 9 bases left between them. CDR3 in DNA: TGTGCCAGTAGTATTCGCCAGGATAATGAAAAACTGTTTTTT. Protein sequence: CASSIRQDNEKLFF.

The chain has TRBV10-2 and TRBJ1-5, with D possibly TRBD1 on 5 matching bases. The CDR3 runs to 15 residues. V was shortened by 3 bases and J by 7 bases, with 16 bases between the two germline ends. Per germline, CDR1 WSHSY and CDR2 SAAADI. CDR3 in DNA: TGCGCCAGCAGTGAATCGGGGGGACGAGAGCAGCCCCAGCATTTT. Residues: CASSESGGREQPQHF.

This clone appeared a few times. The chain uses TRBV14 and TRBJ2-1, with TRBD2 matching 13 bases. This CDR3 spans 18 amino acids. Germline-derived CDR1 and CDR2 are SGHDN and FVKESK. Germline trimming cut 1 base from V and 6 bases from J; bases unmatched to any gene: 9. As DNA, the CDR3 is TGTGCCAGCAGCCAAGTGGGGGCCGGGACTAGCGGGATCAATGAGCAGTTCTTC. This encodes CASSQVGAGTSGINEQFF.

This chain connects TRBV6-5 to TRBJ1-4, with 7 bases that match TRBD1. Per the germline V gene, CDR1 is MNHEY and CDR2 is SVGAGI. The CDR3 is 16 residues long. V gave up 0 bases and J gave up 8 bases; unmatched junction bases: 9. As DNA, the CDR3 is TGTGCCAGCAGTTACTCGAGACAGGGTGGACGCGAAAAACTGTTTTTT. Protein: CASSYSRQGGREKLFF.

The chain uses TRBV28 and TRBJ1-3, with D perhaps matching TRBD1 (6 bases). Germline CDR1 and CDR2: MDHEN and SYDVKM. V was clipped by 6 bases and J by 1 base, with 16 bases between them. The length of the CDR3 is 16 residues. CDR3 amino acids: CASREGNRDSGNTIYF. Here the CDR3 DNA reads TGTGCCAGCAGAGAGGGCAACAGGGATTCTGGAAACACCATATATTTT.

The chain links TRBV27 to TRBJ2-7, with TRBD1 as a possible D gene (5 bases). Between the trimmed V and J ends, which lost 2 bases and 5 bases, there was a span of 10 bases. From germline, CDR1 is MNHEY and CDR2 SMNVEV (reference sequence). This CDR3 comprises 13 residues. The CDR3 spells CASSLVWGDEQYF. The DNA for the CDR3 is TGTGCCAGCAGTTTAGTGTGGGGCGACGAGCAGTACTTC.

The V and J genes are TRBV6-5 and TRBJ1-1, with no clear D. CDR3 length: 13 residues. The V end was cut by 2 bases, the J end by 11 bases, with 15 bases between. CDR1 and CDR2 (germline): MNHEY, SVGAGI. This chain's CDR3 is CASSYTLLAVAFF. Here the CDR3 DNA reads TGTGCCAGCAGTTACACCTTGTTAGCCGTTGCTTTCTTT.

The chain carries TRBV7-2 and TRBJ2-7, with a possible D match to TRBD2 (6 bases). This CDR3 region has 15 residues. The germline V and J ends were trimmed by 5 bases and 0 bases, with 14 bases remaining between them. The germline CDR1 and CDR2 sequences are SGHTA and FQGNSA. The CDR3 reads CASSPGLSTSYEQYF. The DNA for the CDR3 is TGTGCCAGCAGCCCGGGACTGTCGACCTCCTACGAGCAGTACTTC.

This chain links TRBV6-5 with TRBJ1-2; 11 nucleotides align to TRBD1. CDR3 size: 16 residues. CDR1 MNHEY and CDR2 SVGAGI come from the germline V gene. With V trimmed by 4 bases and J by 3 bases, 7 bases remained unmatched. The CDR3 bases are TGTGCCAGCAGTTGGACAGGGGGCGCGGGAGACTATGGCTACACCTTC. This gives the protein CASSWTGGAGDYGYTF.

The chain joins TRBV27 to TRBJ2-7; 11 bases line up with TRBD1. With 5 bases clipped from V and 3 bases from J, the junction kept 3 bases outside the gene matches. CDR3 length: 14 amino acids. Per the germline V gene, CDR1 is MNHEY and CDR2 is SMNVEV (reference sequence). CDR3 region: CASSPGTGGYEQYF. The DNA for the CDR3 is TGTGCCAGCAGTCCAGGGACAGGGGGCTACGAGCAGTACTTC.

V is TRBV30 and J is TRBJ1-4; D not certain. Germline CDR1 GTSNPN, CDR2 SVGIG (reference sequence). Trimming removed 8 bases from V and 0 bases from J, with 16 bases in between. The CDR3 is 15 residues long. Written as DNA, the CDR3 is TGTGCCACACAAGGAGGGAATGCAACTAATGAAAAACTGTTTTTT. Protein product: CATQGGNATNEKLFF.

The chain employs TRBV7-8 and TRBJ2-1, with 12 bases that match TRBD2. With 8 bases clipped from V and 1 base from J, the junction kept 12 bases outside the gene matches. Germline V gene data show CDR1 as SGHVS and CDR2 as FQNEAQ. This CDR3 is 18 amino acids long. The CDR3: CASRNEGLAGGSYNEQFF. CDR3 nucleotides: TGTGCCAGCCGCAACGAGGGGCTAGCGGGAGGGTCCTACAATGAGCAGTTCTTC. Full variable domain (rest looked up from reference TRBV7-8 and TRBJ2-1): GAGVSQSPRYKVAKRGQDVALRCDPISGHVSLFWYQQALGQGPEFLTYFQNEAQLDKSGLPSDRFFAERPEGSVSTLKIQRTQQEDSAVYLCASRNEGLAGGSYNEQFFGPGTRLTVL.

The chain employs TRBV18 and TRBJ2-7, with 8 bases matching TRBD2. Germline V CDR1 and CDR2: KGHSH, LQKENI. The trim removed 3 bases at V and 0 bases at J, leaving 1 base unmatched. The CDR3 consists of 14 residues. The CDR3 is CASSPSGSSYEQYF. The DNA for the CDR3 is TGTGCCAGCTCACCCAGCGGGAGCTCCTACGAGCAGTACTTC.

This chain links TRBV27 with TRBJ2-1; tentatively, D is TRBD2 (6 bases). CDR1 and CDR2 (germline): MNHEY, SMNVEV (reference sequence). The germline V and J ends were trimmed by 5 bases and 10 bases, with 15 bases remaining between them. CDR3 length: 13 residues. CDR3 sequence reads: CASSNTTGGEQFF. The CDR3, as DNA: TGTGCCAGCAGTAATACAACTGGAGGGGAGCAGTTCTTC.

V gene TRBV5-5 combines with J gene TRBJ2-1; 9 bases match TRBD2. The CDR3 is 15 amino acids. The ends lost 5 bases at V and 9 bases at J; junction bases unmatched: 12. Germline V gives CDR1 SGHKS, CDR2 YYEKEE (reference sequence). CDR3 coding DNA: TGTGCCAGCAGTGGGGATCGGCTAGCGGGACCTGAGCAGTTCTTC. It translates to CASSGDRLAGPEQFF.

The chain uses TRBV2 and TRBJ1-2; D is unresolved. V shed 2 bases and J shed 0 bases, with 7 bases lying between them. CDR3 size: 14 residues. Per the germline V gene, CDR1 is SNHLY and CDR2 is FYNNEI. The CDR3 is CASSELTANYGYTF. The CDR3 DNA reads as TGTGCCAGCAGTGAACTCACAGCTAACTATGGCTACACCTTC. The full variable domain, rest sourced from reference TRBV2 and TRBJ1-2, is EPEVTQTPSHQVTQMGQEVILRCVPISNHLYFYWYRQILGQKVEFLVSFYNNEISEKSEIFDDQFSVERPDGSNFTLKIRSTKLEDSAMYFCASSELTANYGYTFGSGTRLTVV.

The chain combines TRBV25-1 with TRBJ2-1, with TRBD2 matching over 9 bases. Germline V lookup: CDR1 MGHDK, CDR2 SYGVNS. The CDR3 contains 15 residues. The J segment lost 7 bases and the V segment lost 2 bases, leaving 6 bases of the junction unmatched. In DNA, the CDR3 is TGTGCCAGCAGTGAAACTGGACTAGCGATAAATGAGCAGTTCTTC. The encoded protein is CASSETGLAINEQFF.